The next 29 T cell receptor beta chains were all read from a single sample in a study of blood T cell repertoires in COVID-19. Sequencing was performed with immunoSEQ multiplex PCR; in TCRdb, only in-frame clones are kept and a portion is missing. The table lists 250,000 to 400,000 clones, around 90% of them singletons. Input material: PBMCs or T cells enriched from blood (not recorded which). These receptors were obtained from a man in his sixties who had recovered from COVID-19.

Regarding this clone: The germline gene is not matched at one end of the junction; a read error may be the cause. The chain couples TRBV11-3 to TRBJ1-2, with D perhaps TRBD1 (5 bases). The CDR3 is 17 amino acids. Germline V gene data show CDR1 as SGHNT and CDR2 as YENEEA. CDR3 sequence reads: CARSLDFGGGGSIGYTF. In DNA form, the CDR3 reads TGTGCCCGCAGCTTAGATTTCGGGGGGGGAGGTTCAATTGGCTACACCTTC.

The J gene is TRBJ1-2, the V gene TRBV28; tentatively, D is TRBD1 (6 bases). Germline lookup yields CDR1 MDHEN and CDR2 SYDVKM. V dropped 0 bases and J dropped 9 bases, with 20 bases sitting between them. The CDR3 has 16 residues. CDR3 sequence reads: CASSLWTGQFDTSYTF. DNA for the CDR3: TGTGCCAGCAGTTTATGGACCGGACAGTTTGACACAAGCTACACCTTC.

This clone came up many times. This chain uses TRBV5-1 with TRBJ2-7, with TRBD2 identical over 16 bases. The CDR3 runs 16 residues. V dropped 4 bases and J dropped 6; count of bases not matched to a gene: 7. CDR1 and CDR2 from the germline V gene are SGHRS and YFSETQ. CDR3 DNA sequence: TGCGCCAGCAGCCCCGGGACTAGCGGGAGGGCGGGCGAGCAGTACTTC. Its translation: CASSPGTSGRAGEQYF. The full variable domain, completed using reference TRBV5-1 and TRBJ2-7, is KAGVTQTPRYLIKTRGQQVTLSCSPISGHRSVSWYQQTPGQGLQFLFEYFSETQRNKGNFPGRFSGRQFSNSRSEMNVSTLELGDSALYLCASSPGTSGRAGEQYFGPGTRLTVT.

V is TRBV3-1 (or the pseudogene TRBV3-2) and J is TRBJ2-2; D unclear. V was clipped by 1 base and J by 4 bases, with 10 bases between them. This CDR3 comprises 15 residues. Germline V gives CDR1 LGHDT, CDR2 YNNKEL (reference sequence). For the CDR3, the DNA is TGTGCCAGCAGCCAAGGCTTCAGGTCCACCGGGGAGCTGTTTTTT. It is translated as CASSQGFRSTGELFF.

The rearrangement links TRBV29-1 to TRBJ2-1; weak D call: TRBD2 (5 bases). V dropped 4 bases and J dropped 3 bases, with 10 bases sitting between them. This CDR3 region has 13 residues. Germline V gene lookup returns CDR1 SQVTM and CDR2 ANQGSEA. CDR3 nucleotides: TGCAGCGTTGTTGGCGGGTTCTACAATGAGCAGTTCTTC. Its protein product is CSVVGGFYNEQFF.

The chain has TRBV28 and TRBJ1-2, with TRBD1 matching over 8 bases. Germline-derived CDR1 and CDR2 are MDHEN and SYDVKM. The CDR3 sequence is 15 residues long. The V and J ends lost 3 bases and 2 bases, in that order; junction bases with no gene match: 5. The CDR3 reads CASSFPDRGNYGYTF. The CDR3, as DNA: TGTGCCAGCAGTTTCCCTGACAGGGGAAACTATGGCTACACCTTC.

This chain uses TRBV7-9 with TRBJ2-1; 9 positions agree with TRBD2. Germline values: CDR1 SEHNR, CDR2 FQNEAQ (reference sequence). The CDR3 runs to 16 residues. V trimming: 7 bases; J trimming: 3 bases; junction bases outside the gene matches: 10. The CDR3 loop is CASTESGTSSYNEQFF. The CDR3 DNA follows: TGTGCCAGCACCGAATCCGGGACTAGCAGCTACAATGAGCAGTTCTTC.

V and J are TRBV6-6 and TRBJ2-3; the match to TRBD2 covers 12 bases. CDR3 length: 16 amino acids. CDR1 and CDR2 from the germline V gene are MNHNY and SVGAGI (reference sequence). The junction had 3 bases not matched to a gene; V was cut back by 5 bases and J by 0 bases. CDR3 in amino acids: CASSGLAGRSTDTQYF. The CDR3 bases are TGTGCCAGCAGTGGACTAGCGGGAAGGAGCACAGATACGCAGTATTTT.

The rearrangement links TRBV24-1 to TRBJ2-3, with 7 bases fitting TRBD1. The CDR3 totals 15 residues. V gave up 1 base and J gave up 7 bases; unmatched junction bases: 7. CDR1 is KGHDR and CDR2 is SFDVKD in the germline V gene. The CDR3 reads CATSDFGQGVHTQYF. The CDR3 DNA reads as TGTGCCACCAGTGATTTCGGGCAGGGGGTGCATACGCAGTATTTT.

The rearrangement links TRBV18 to TRBJ1-1, with 9 positions matching TRBD1. CDR1 is KGHSH, CDR2 LQKENI, per germline. V dropped 3 bases and J dropped 2; count of bases not matched to a gene: 7. This CDR3 comprises 16 residues. The CDR3: CASSPRQGGTNTEAFF. The CDR3 nucleotides are TGTGCCAGCTCACCCCGACAGGGGGGGACCAACACTGAAGCTTTCTTT.

The chain is built from TRBV19 and TRBJ1-1; D is ambiguous. Germline V lookup: CDR1 LNHDA, CDR2 SQIVND (reference sequence). The CDR3 contains 13 residues. V was cut by 9 bases and J by 4 bases, with 15 bases left in between. The CDR3 loop reads CASRWGGGTEAFF. The CDR3 DNA is TGTGCCAGCCGGTGGGGTGGAGGCACTGAAGCTTTCTTT.

This sequence joins TRBV18 and TRBJ2-7, with D perhaps matching TRBD1 (5 bases). The V and J ends lost 0 bases and 5 bases respectively, with 11 bases between them. CDR1 KGHSH and CDR2 LQKENI come from the germline V gene. CDR3 length: 14 residues. CDR3 protein: CASSPPGQAHEQYF. The DNA for the CDR3 is TGTGCCAGCTCACCACCGGGGCAGGCCCACGAGCAGTACTTC.

The rearrangement joins TRBV19 to TRBJ1-3, with TRBD1 as a possible D gene (6 bases). The CDR3 contains 15 residues. CDR1 is LNHDA, CDR2 SQIVND, per germline (reference sequence). Between the trimmed V and J ends, which lost 8 bases and 2 bases, there was a span of 16 bases. The CDR3 bases are TGTGCCAGTCGGCTTTGGGGGACACCTGGAAACACCATATATTTT. This encodes CASRLWGTPGNTIYF.

V usage is TRBV10-1 and J usage is TRBJ1-1, with 7 bases lining up with TRBD1. This CDR3 spans 11 amino acids. Germline loops: CDR1 WNHNN, CDR2 SYGVQD (reference sequence). Unmatched junction bases numbered 8, after V lost 9 bases and J lost 10 bases. CDR3 DNA: TGCGCCAGATGGACAGGCCATGGAGCTTTCTTT. Translation gives CARWTGHGAFF.

The rearrangement joins TRBV19 to TRBJ2-1; no definite D call. The V end lost 1 base, the J end lost 8 bases, and 12 bases lay between the germline ends. CDR3 length equals 14 residues. Germline CDR1 is LNHDA and CDR2 is SQIVND (reference sequence). CDR3 protein: CASSIAPPLDEQFF. For the CDR3, the DNA is TGTGCCAGTAGTATAGCCCCTCCCCTAGATGAGCAGTTCTTC.

The chain employs TRBV7-9 and TRBJ2-7, with TRBD1 as a possible D gene (6 bases). V lost 4 bases and J lost 0, with 10 bases in between. CDR1 and CDR2 (germline): SEHNR, FQNEAQ (reference sequence). The CDR3 consists of 14 residues. The CDR3 bases are TGTGCCAGCAGCTCCCAGGACAGCTCCTACGAGCAGTACTTC. The encoded protein is CASSSQDSSYEQYF.

The CDR3 DNA is TGCGCCAGCAGCTTGGGACTAGCGGACGGCACAGATACGCAGTATTTT. Translation gives CASSLGLADGTDTQYF. This rearrangement joins TRBV5-1 to TRBJ2-3; 9 nucleotides line up with TRBD2. Germline CDR1 reads SGHRS; CDR2 reads YFSETQ. V was pared by 0 bases and J by 1 base, with 3 bases of the junction left unmatched. This CDR3 comprises 16 residues. Together with reference TRBV5-1 and TRBJ2-3, the CDR3 gives the full variable domain: KAGVTQTPRYLIKTRGQQVTLSCSPISGHRSVSWYQQTPGQGLQFLFEYFSETQRNKGNFPGRFSGRQFSNSRSEMNVSTLELGDSALYLCASSLGLADGTDTQYFGPGTRLTVL.

The chain uses TRBV19 and TRBJ1-5; no reliable D call. The CDR3 runs to 13 residues. The germline gives CDR1 LNHDA, CDR2 SQIVND (reference sequence). Trimming stripped 2 bases from V and 3 bases from J, with 5 bases between. As DNA, the CDR3 is TGTGCCAGTAGTATATCTCCCAATCAGCCCCAGCATTTT. Amino acids: CASSISPNQPQHF. The full variable domain, with the rest looked up from reference TRBV19 and TRBJ1-5, is DGGITQSPKYLFRKEGQNVTLSCEQNLNHDAMYWYRQDPGQGLRLIYYSQIVNDFQKGDIAEGYSVSREKKESFPLTVTSAQKNPTAFYLCASSISPNQPQHFGDGTRLSIL.

The chain links TRBV11-2 to TRBJ2-7; D is ambiguous. CDR1 is SGHAT and CDR2 is FQNNGV in the germline V gene. V was pared by 5 bases and J by 1 base, with 12 bases between. This CDR3 has 14 amino acids. Here the CDR3 DNA reads TGTGCCAGCAGCCCCGTCGTGCAGTCCTACGAGCAGTACTTC. Its protein product is CASSPVVQSYEQYF.

The V and J genes are TRBV18 and TRBJ1-1, with a weak D call TRBD1 (6 bases). The CDR3 runs 12 residues. Germline loops: CDR1 KGHSH, CDR2 LQKENI. Trimming shortened V by 8 bases and J by 4 bases, and 11 bases separated the two germline ends. CDR3 in amino acids: CASQKGGTEAFF. DNA for the CDR3: TGTGCCAGCCAAAAAGGGGGCACTGAAGCTTTCTTT.

Only one count was recorded for this clone. The chain couples TRBV7-2 to TRBJ1-2, with 8 bases identical to TRBD1. From germline, CDR1 is SGHTA and CDR2 FQGNSA. This CDR3 has 16 residues. V shed 2 bases and J 4 bases; nucleotides not matched to a gene: 9. CDR3 in amino acids: CASSLNQGAGSYGYTF. CDR3 DNA: TGTGCCAGCAGCTTAAACCAGGGGGCTGGGTCCTATGGCTACACCTTC.

The J gene is TRBJ2-1, the V gene TRBV5-1; D ambiguous. V lost 0 bases to trimming and J lost 10 bases, with 14 bases between them. Germline CDR1 SGHRS, CDR2 YFSETQ. The CDR3 is 14 residues long. The CDR3 is CASSLDLGPREQFF. The CDR3 DNA reads as TGCGCCAGCAGCTTGGATTTGGGCCCTCGGGAGCAGTTCTTC.

The chain couples TRBV27 to TRBJ2-1; 7 nucleotides agree with TRBD1. CDR1 is MNHEY and CDR2 is SMNVEV in the germline V gene (reference sequence). CDR3 length: 14 residues. V was clipped by 3 bases and J by 9 bases; unmatched bases: 8. DNA for the CDR3: TGTGCCAGCAGTTTCCTTGACAGGGCCGTTGAGCAGTTCTTC. Its translation is CASSFLDRAVEQFF.

CDR3 in DNA: TGTGCCAGCAGCAGAGGACTAGCGGGAGTTCGAGAGACCCAGTACTTC. Amino acids: CASSRGLAGVRETQYF. The chain joins TRBV5-4 to TRBJ2-5, with 13 bases aligning to TRBD2. V gave up 4 bases and J gave up 4 bases; unmatched junction bases: 7. Germline CDR1 SGHNT, CDR2 YYREEE (reference sequence). This CDR3 region has 16 residues.

This clone was seen more than once but under ten times. V usage is TRBV19 and J usage is TRBJ2-2; D unresolved. Germline V gives CDR1 LNHDA, CDR2 SQIVND (reference sequence). This CDR3 is built from 15 residues. V lost 2 bases, J lost 1 base, and 8 bases lay in between. The CDR3 here is CASSIMSLNTGELFF. CDR3 coding DNA: TGTGCCAGTAGTATAATGAGTTTGAACACCGGGGAGCTGTTTTTT. Looking up the rest from reference TRBV19 and TRBJ2-2 gives the full variable domain: DGGITQSPKYLFRKEGQNVTLSCEQNLNHDAMYWYRQDPGQGLRLIYYSQIVNDFQKGDIAEGYSVSREKKESFPLTVTSAQKNPTAFYLCASSIMSLNTGELFFGEGSRLTVL.

The gene calls are TRBV6-5 and TRBJ2-1; 10 bases agree with TRBD1. Germline CDR1 and CDR2: MNHEY and SVGAGI. V was pared by 3 bases and J by 9 bases, with 5 bases of the junction left unmatched. The CDR3 is made up of 14 amino acids. The chain's CDR3 is CASSYPTGGGEQFF. The CDR3 DNA sequence: TGTGCCAGCAGTTATCCGACAGGGGGCGGTGAGCAGTTCTTC.

The rearrangement uses TRBV5-5 and TRBJ2-7; D might be TRBD1 (6 bases). This CDR3 region has 13 residues. V was clipped by 5 bases and J by 4 bases, with 13 bases between them. CDR1 SGHKS and CDR2 YYEKEE come from the germline V gene (reference sequence). The CDR3 is CASRLTGAYEQYF. The CDR3 DNA follows: TGTGCCAGCAGGTTGACAGGAGCTTACGAGCAGTACTTC.

The chain couples TRBV3-1 (or the pseudogene TRBV3-2) to TRBJ2-5; possible D gene TRBD2, 5 bases. Germline V gene lookup returns CDR1 LGHDT and CDR2 YNNKEL (reference sequence). This CDR3 is built from 17 residues. V dropped 0 bases and J dropped 4 bases, with 18 bases sitting between them. The CDR3 region has the DNA TGTGCCAGCAGCCAAGATTTTTCCCGGTCCCTAGCAGAGACCCAGTACTTC. This translates into CASSQDFSRSLAETQYF.

This clone was detected only once. The V and J genes are TRBV24-1 and TRBJ2-1; 11 nucleotides line up with TRBD2. The CDR3 length is 16 residues. Germline CDR1 KGHDR, CDR2 SFDVKD. The V segment lost 3 bases and the J segment 6 bases; nucleotides outside the gene matches: 6. The CDR3 loop reads CATSDQTSGSGNEQFF. The CDR3 nucleotides read TGTGCCACCAGTGATCAAACTAGCGGGAGTGGCAATGAGCAGTTCTTC.